This T cell receptor beta chain comes out of a study of response to subunit inactivated influenza vaccine. One entry per CDR3 protein results from TCRdb running MiXCR on the RT-PCR reads. The sample yields some 600,000 distinct CDR3 sequences, around 15% seen once. Trimming removed 0 bases from V and 2 bases from J, with 10 bases in between. Germline V CDR1 and CDR2: MNHEY, SVGAGI. The CDR3 spans 15 residues. Source: PBMCs from blood, taken 14 to 15 days before vaccination. The sequence derives from a man aged 50 to 59 who received an inactivated influenza vaccine. This rearrangement joins TRBV6-5 to TRBJ1-2; no clear D. CDR3 DNA sequence: TGTGCCAGCAGTTACTCGTCGTCAGACAACTATGGCTACACCTTC. It codes for CASSYSSSDNYGYTF.